This entry lists 15 T cell receptor beta chains sequenced from one sample in a study of glioma-infiltrating T cells after dendritic cell vaccination. Some clones are missing from TCRdb's copy, which holds only in-frame ones; the method was immunoSEQ multiplex PCR. The profile shows 71,000 or so clones, 81% of them singletons. Sequenced here: blood, sampled before dendritic cell vaccination. These receptors all come from a human donor with glioblastoma.

The V gene is TRBV6-6, the J gene TRBJ2-7; possible D gene TRBD1, 5 bases. Trimming stripped 5 bases from V and 2 bases from J, with 13 bases between. The germline V gene encodes CDR1 MNHNY and CDR2 SVGAGI (reference sequence). The CDR3 contains 14 residues. The CDR3 coding sequence is TGTGCCAGCAGTCCCCTGACAGTAACCTACGAGCAGTACTTC. The encoded protein is CASSPLTVTYEQYF.

The chain combines TRBV27 with TRBJ1-5, with 10 positions matching TRBD1. This CDR3 comprises 14 residues. With V trimmed by 4 bases and J by 9 bases, 6 bases remained unmatched. Germline CDR1 and CDR2: MNHEY and SMNVEV (reference sequence). The CDR3 loop reads CASSSGQGELPQHF. The CDR3 nucleotides read TGTGCCAGCAGTTCAGGACAGGGGGAGCTGCCCCAGCATTTT.

This rearrangement joins TRBV19 to TRBJ2-6, with a weak D call TRBD2 (6 bases). The V end was cut by 2 bases, the J end by 3 bases, with 11 bases between. The CDR3 loop spans 16 amino acids. The germline gives CDR1 LNHDA, CDR2 SQIVND (reference sequence). CDR3 in amino acids: CASSIMGGGGANVLTF. CDR3 nucleotide sequence: TGTGCCAGTAGTATAATGGGGGGTGGTGGGGCCAACGTCCTGACTTTC. Using reference TRBV19 and TRBJ2-6 for the parts outside the CDR3, the full variable domain is DGGITQSPKYLFRKEGQNVTLSCEQNLNHDAMYWYRQDPGQGLRLIYYSQIVNDFQKGDIAEGYSVSREKKESFPLTVTSAQKNPTAFYLCASSIMGGGGANVLTFGAGSRLTVL.

The chain recombines TRBV7-2 with TRBJ1-1, with unresolved D. Trimming took off 1 base at V and 2 bases at J, with 5 bases between the two ends. The CDR3 is 13 residues long. The germline CDR1 and CDR2 sequences are SGHTA and FQGNSA. The CDR3 region has the DNA TGTGCCAGCAGCTTAGACTACAACACTGAAGCTTTCTTT. This sequence encodes CASSLDYNTEAFF.

This chain links TRBV7-9 with TRBJ2-3, with D perhaps TRBD1 (6 bases). This CDR3 comprises 17 residues. Germline-derived CDR1 and CDR2 are SEHNR and FQNEAQ (reference sequence). Trimming took off 4 bases at V and 2 bases at J, with 19 bases between the two ends. The CDR3 is CASSSGRGVTSTDTQYF. In nucleotides, the CDR3 is TGTGCCAGCAGCTCGGGCAGGGGTGTTACCTCCACAGATACGCAGTATTTT.

J is TRBJ2-7 and V is TRBV5-4; D may be TRBD1 (6 bases). Germline V gene lookup returns CDR1 SGHNT and CDR2 YYREEE (reference sequence). This CDR3 spans 13 amino acids. Trimming removed 4 bases from V and 0 bases from J, with 8 bases in between. Here the CDR3 reads CASSRQDSYEQYF. CDR3 bases: TGTGCCAGCAGCCGACAGGACTCCTACGAGCAGTACTTC.

This chain joins TRBV5-1 and TRBJ1-2; tentative D call: TRBD1 (6 bases). V was cut by 0 bases and J by 1 base, with 16 bases left in between. The CDR3 runs 17 residues. From germline, CDR1 is SGHRS and CDR2 YFSETQ. The CDR3, as DNA: TGCGCCAGCAGCTTGGGAATCCGGGACAATTTTAACTATGGCTACACCTTC. Its translation: CASSLGIRDNFNYGYTF.

V and J are TRBV7-9 and TRBJ2-7; D might be TRBD1 (6 bases). Germline V lookup: CDR1 SEHNR, CDR2 FQNEAQ (reference sequence). This CDR3 has 12 amino acids. Between the trimmed V and J ends, which lost 6 bases and 4 bases, there was a span of 10 bases. CDR3 DNA: TGTGCCAGCAGTCATGGACAGTACGAGCAGTACTTC. Translating gives CASSHGQYEQYF. Full variable domain (remainder filled in from reference TRBV7-9 and TRBJ2-7): DTGVSQNPRHKITKRGQNVTFRCDPISEHNRLYWYRQTLGQGPEFLTYFQNEAQLEKSRLLSDRFSAERPKGSFSTLEIQRTEQGDSAMYLCASSHGQYEQYFGPGTRLTVT.

V usage is TRBV7-9 and J usage is TRBJ1-3; D is undetermined. V dropped 4 bases and J dropped 4 bases, with 11 bases sitting between them. The CDR3 sequence is 14 residues long. CDR1 and CDR2 (germline): SEHNR, FQNEAQ (reference sequence). In nucleotides, the CDR3 is TGTGCCAGCAGCTCCCGGGATCGAGGAAACACCATATATTTT. It codes for CASSSRDRGNTIYF.

This chain links TRBV6-1 with TRBJ1-1; 7 nucleotides line up with TRBD1. The germline gives CDR1 MNHNS, CDR2 SASEGT. After removal of 7 bases from V and 0 bases from J, the junction contained 5 bases not matched to a gene. The CDR3 runs to 14 residues. The CDR3 reads CASTRDSMNTEAFF. In DNA, the CDR3 is TGTGCCAGCACTCGGGACAGCATGAACACTGAAGCTTTCTTT.

This rearrangement joins TRBV5-6 to TRBJ1-3; D unresolved. V lost 4 bases, J lost 4 bases, and 9 bases lay in between. From germline, CDR1 is SGHDT and CDR2 YYEEEE. The CDR3 is 13 amino acids. The CDR3 bases are TGTGCCAGCAGCGGAGGGCGCGGAAACACCATATATTTT. It codes for CASSGGRGNTIYF.

The chain carries TRBV29-1 and TRBJ1-2, with D maybe TRBD1 (6 bases). V shed 7 bases and J shed 4 bases, with 10 bases lying between them. The CDR3 is 11 amino acids. Germline V gene data show CDR1 as SQVTM and CDR2 as ANQGSEA. The CDR3 nucleotides are TGCAGCGCCTTGGACAGCTATGGCTACACCTTC. It codes for CSALDSYGYTF.

In this sample, this clone turned up once. CDR3 loop: CASSEIGGSPYGEQYF. In DNA form, the CDR3 reads TGTGCCAGCAGTGAAATCGGGGGATCGCCCTATGGCGAGCAGTACTTC. The chain employs TRBV2 and TRBJ2-7; possibly TRBD2 for D (6 bases). CDR1 is SNHLY, CDR2 FYNNEI, per germline. Trimming removed 2 bases at V and 6 bases at J, with 20 bases between. The CDR3 loop spans 16 amino acids.

The chain combines TRBV4-2 with TRBJ1-4; no reliable D call. The CDR3 has 16 amino acids. Per germline, CDR1 LGHNA and CDR2 YNFKEQ. The V end was cut by 0 bases, the J end by 8 bases, with 16 bases between. The chain's CDR3 is CASSQETSAGGEKLFF. The CDR3 region has the DNA TGTGCCAGCAGCCAAGAAACTTCGGCAGGAGGCGAAAAACTGTTTTTT.

This clone was recorded a few times. The V and J genes are TRBV2 and TRBJ1-3, with D possibly matching TRBD1 (5 bases). CDR1 SNHLY and CDR2 FYNNEI come from the germline V gene. The ends were cut back, 3 bases at V and 4 bases at J, with 10 bases in the middle. This CDR3 spans 14 amino acids. CDR3 sequence reads: CASSEGGSGNTIYF. The CDR3 region has the DNA TGTGCCAGCAGTGAGGGGGGTTCGGGAAACACCATATATTTT.